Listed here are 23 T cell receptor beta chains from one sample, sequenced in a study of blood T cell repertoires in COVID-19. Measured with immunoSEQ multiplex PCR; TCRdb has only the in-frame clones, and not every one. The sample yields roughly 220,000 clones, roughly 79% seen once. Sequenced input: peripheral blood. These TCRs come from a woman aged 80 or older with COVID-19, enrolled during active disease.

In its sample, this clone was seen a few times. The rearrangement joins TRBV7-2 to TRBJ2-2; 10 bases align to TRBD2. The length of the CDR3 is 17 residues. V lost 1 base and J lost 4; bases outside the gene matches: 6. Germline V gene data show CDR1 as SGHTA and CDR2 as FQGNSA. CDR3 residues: CASSLGAGGPITGELFF. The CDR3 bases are TGTGCCAGCAGCTTAGGAGCGGGAGGGCCGATCACCGGGGAGCTGTTTTTT.

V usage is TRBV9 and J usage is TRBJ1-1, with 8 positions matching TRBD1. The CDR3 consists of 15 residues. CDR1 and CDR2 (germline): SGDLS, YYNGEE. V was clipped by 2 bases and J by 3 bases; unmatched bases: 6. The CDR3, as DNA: TGTGCCAGCAGCGTCAGGCAGGGGGCGGACACTGAAGCTTTCTTT. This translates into CASSVRQGADTEAFF.

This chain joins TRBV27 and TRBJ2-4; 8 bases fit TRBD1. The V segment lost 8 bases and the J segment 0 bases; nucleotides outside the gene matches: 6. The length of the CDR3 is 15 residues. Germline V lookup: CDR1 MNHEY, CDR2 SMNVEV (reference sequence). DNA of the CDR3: TGTGCCAGCGGTGAACAGGGGGTAGCCAAAAACATTCAGTACTTC. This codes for CASGEQGVAKNIQYF.

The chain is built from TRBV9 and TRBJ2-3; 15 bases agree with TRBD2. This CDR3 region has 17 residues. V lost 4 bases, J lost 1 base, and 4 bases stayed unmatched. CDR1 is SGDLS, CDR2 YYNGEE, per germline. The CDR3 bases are TGTGCCAGCAGCCCCAGGACTAGCGGGAGGGGCACAGATACGCAGTATTTT. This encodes CASSPRTSGRGTDTQYF.

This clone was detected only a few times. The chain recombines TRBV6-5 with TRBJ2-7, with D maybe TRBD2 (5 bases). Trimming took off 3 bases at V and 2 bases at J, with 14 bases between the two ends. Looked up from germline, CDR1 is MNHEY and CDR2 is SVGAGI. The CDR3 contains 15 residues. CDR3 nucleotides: TGTGCCAGCAGTTATGAGGGCAGGCCACCCTACGAGCAGTACTTC. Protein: CASSYEGRPPYEQYF.

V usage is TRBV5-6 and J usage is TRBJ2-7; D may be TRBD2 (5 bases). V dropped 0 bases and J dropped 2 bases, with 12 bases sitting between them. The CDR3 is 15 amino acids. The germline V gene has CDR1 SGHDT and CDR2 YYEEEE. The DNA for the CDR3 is TGTGCCAGCAGCTTGGGTAGGAGGCGTACCTACGAGCAGTACTTC. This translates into CASSLGRRRTYEQYF.

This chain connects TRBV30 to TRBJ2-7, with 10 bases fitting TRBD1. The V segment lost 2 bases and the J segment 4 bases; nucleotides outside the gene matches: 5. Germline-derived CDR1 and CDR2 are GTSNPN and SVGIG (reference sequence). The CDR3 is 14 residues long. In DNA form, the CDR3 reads TGTGCCTGGAGTTTGGGGACAGGGGATTACGAGCAGTACTTC. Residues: CAWSLGTGDYEQYF.

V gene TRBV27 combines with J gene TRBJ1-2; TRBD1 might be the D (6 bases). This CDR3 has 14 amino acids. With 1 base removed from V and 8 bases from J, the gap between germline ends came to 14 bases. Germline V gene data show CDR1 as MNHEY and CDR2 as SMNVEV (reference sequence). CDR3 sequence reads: CASSLFRGGEGYTF. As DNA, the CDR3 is TGTGCCAGCAGTTTATTCAGGGGTGGGGAAGGCTACACCTTC.

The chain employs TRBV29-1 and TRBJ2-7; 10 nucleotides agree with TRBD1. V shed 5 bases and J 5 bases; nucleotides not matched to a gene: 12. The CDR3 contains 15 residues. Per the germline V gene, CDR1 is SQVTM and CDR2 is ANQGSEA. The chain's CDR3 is CSVSKPGQGSDEQYF. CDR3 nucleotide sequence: TGCAGCGTTTCTAAACCGGGACAGGGGTCGGACGAGCAGTACTTC.

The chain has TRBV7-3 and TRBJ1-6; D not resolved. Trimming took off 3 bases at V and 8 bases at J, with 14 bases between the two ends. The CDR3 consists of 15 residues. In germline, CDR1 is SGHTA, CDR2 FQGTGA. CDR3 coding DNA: TGTGCCAGCAGCTTTACCGGGATCCGGGATTCACCCCTCCACTTT. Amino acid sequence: CASSFTGIRDSPLHF.

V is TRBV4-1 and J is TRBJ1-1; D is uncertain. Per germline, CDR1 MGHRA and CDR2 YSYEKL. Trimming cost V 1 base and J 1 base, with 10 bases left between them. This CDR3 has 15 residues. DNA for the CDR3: TGCGCCAGCAGCCAAGTTGGAGGCAAGAACACTGAAGCTTTCTTT. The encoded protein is CASSQVGGKNTEAFF.

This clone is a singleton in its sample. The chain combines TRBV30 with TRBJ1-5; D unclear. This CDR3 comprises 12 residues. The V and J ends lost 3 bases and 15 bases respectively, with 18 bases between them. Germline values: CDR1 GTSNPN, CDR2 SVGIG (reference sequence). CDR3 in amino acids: CAWRIRREEMHF. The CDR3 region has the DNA TGTGCCTGGAGGATTAGGAGGGAGGAGATGCATTTT.

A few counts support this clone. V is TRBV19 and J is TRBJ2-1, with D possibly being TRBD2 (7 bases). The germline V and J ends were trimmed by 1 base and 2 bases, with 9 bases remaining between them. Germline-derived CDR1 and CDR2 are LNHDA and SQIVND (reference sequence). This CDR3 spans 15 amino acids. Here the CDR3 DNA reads TGTGCCAGTAGTATAGGCGGGGGCCCCTACAATGAGCAGTTCTTC. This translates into CASSIGGGPYNEQFF. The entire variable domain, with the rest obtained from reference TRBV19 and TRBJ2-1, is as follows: DGGITQSPKYLFRKEGQNVTLSCEQNLNHDAMYWYRQDPGQGLRLIYYSQIVNDFQKGDIAEGYSVSREKKESFPLTVTSAQKNPTAFYLCASSIGGGPYNEQFFGPGTRLTVL.

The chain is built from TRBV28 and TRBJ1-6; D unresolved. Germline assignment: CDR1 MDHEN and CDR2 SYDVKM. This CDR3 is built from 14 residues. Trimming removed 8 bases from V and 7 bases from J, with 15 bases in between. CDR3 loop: CASGTRGTNSPLHF. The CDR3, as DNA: TGTGCCAGCGGCACTCGAGGTACGAATTCACCCCTCCACTTT.

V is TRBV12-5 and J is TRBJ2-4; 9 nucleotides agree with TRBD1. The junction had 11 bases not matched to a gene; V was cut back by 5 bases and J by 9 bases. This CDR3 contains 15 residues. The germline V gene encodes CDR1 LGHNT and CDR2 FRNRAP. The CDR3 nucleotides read TGTGCTAGTGGTGACCGGGACAGGGATACGAGCATTCAGTACTTC. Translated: CASGDRDRDTSIQYF.

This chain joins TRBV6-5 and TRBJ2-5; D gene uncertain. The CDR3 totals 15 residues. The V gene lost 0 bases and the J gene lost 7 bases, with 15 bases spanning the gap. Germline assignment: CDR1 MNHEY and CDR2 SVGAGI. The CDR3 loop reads CASSYSQVGFGTQYF. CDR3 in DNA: TGTGCCAGCAGTTACTCCCAGGTTGGGTTCGGGACCCAGTACTTC.

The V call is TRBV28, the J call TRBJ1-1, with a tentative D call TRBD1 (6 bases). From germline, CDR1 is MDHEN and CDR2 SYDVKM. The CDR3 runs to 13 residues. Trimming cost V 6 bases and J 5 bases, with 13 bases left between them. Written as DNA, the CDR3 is TGTGCCAGCAGCCTCACAGGGCGGACTGAAGCTTTCTTT. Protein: CASSLTGRTEAFF.

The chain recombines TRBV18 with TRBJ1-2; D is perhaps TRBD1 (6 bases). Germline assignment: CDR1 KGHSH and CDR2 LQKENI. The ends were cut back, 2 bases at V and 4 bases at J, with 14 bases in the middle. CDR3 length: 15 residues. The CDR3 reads CASSPGITGPYGYTF. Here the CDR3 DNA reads TGTGCCAGCTCACCAGGTATTACAGGGCCCTATGGCTACACCTTC.

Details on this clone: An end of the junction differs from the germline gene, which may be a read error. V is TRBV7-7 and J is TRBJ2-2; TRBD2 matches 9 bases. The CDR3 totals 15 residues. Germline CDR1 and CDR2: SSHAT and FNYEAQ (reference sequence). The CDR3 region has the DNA TGTGCTAGCAGCGTGCGGGGGGGGTTCGCCGGGGAGCTGTTTTTT. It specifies CASSVRGGFAGELFF.

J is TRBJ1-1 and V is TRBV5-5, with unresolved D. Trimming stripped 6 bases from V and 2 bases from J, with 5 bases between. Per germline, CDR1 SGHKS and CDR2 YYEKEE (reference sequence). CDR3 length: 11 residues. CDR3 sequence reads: CASNLNTEAFF. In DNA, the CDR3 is TGTGCCAGCAATCTTAACACTGAAGCTTTCTTT. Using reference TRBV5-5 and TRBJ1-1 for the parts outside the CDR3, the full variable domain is DAGVTQSPTHLIKTRGQQVTLRCSPISGHKSVSWYQQVLGQGPQFIFQYYEKEERGRGNFPDRFSARQFPNYSSELNVNALLLGDSALYLCASNLNTEAFFGQGTRLTVV.

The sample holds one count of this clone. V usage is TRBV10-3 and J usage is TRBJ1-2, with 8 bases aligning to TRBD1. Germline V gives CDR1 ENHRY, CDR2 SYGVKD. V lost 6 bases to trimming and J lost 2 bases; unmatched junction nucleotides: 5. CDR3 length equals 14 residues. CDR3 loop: CAIRVDRDNYGYTF. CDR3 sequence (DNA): TGTGCCATCAGGGTGGACAGGGACAACTATGGCTACACCTTC.

CDR3 in DNA: TGCGCCAGCAGCTTGTATAGCGGGAGTATAAATGAGCAGTTCTTC. This encodes CASSLYSGSINEQFF. The gene calls are TRBV5-1 and TRBJ2-1; 9 positions agree with TRBD2. Trimming cost V 1 base and J 7 bases; bases outside gene matches: 6. CDR1 and CDR2 from the germline V gene are SGHRS and YFSETQ. This CDR3 has 15 residues.

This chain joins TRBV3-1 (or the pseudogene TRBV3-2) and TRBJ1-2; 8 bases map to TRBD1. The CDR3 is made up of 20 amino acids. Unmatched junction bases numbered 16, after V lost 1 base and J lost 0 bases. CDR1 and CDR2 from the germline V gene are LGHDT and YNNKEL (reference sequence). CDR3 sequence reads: CASSQGTGGKVWLANYGYTF. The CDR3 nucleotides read TGTGCCAGCAGCCAAGGAACAGGGGGAAAGGTTTGGTTAGCTAACTATGGCTACACCTTC.